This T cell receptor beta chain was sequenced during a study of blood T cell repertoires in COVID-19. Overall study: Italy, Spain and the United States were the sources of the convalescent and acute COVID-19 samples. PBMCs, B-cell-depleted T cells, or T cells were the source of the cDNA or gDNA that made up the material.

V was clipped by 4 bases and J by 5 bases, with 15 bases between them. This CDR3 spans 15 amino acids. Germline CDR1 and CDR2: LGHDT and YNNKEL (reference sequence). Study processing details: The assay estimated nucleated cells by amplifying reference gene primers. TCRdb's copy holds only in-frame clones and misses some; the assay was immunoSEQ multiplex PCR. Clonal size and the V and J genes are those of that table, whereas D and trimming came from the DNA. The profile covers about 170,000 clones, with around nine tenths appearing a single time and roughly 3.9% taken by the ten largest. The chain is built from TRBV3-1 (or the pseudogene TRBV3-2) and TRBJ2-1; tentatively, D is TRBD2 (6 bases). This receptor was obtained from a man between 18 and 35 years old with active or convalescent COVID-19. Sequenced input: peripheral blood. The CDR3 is CASSPLAGNNNEQFF. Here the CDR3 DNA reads TGTGCCAGCAGCCCTTTGGCGGGGAATAACAATGAGCAGTTCTTC.